One and the same sample provided the 27 T cell receptor beta chains below, sequenced in a study of blood T cells in healthy people across ages. Combining a sample-barcoded 5' primer with a J-beta primer mix, a second PCR ran for roughly 6 to 11 cycles. Each CDR3 protein gets one entry after TCRdb re-called the 5' RACE reads with MiXCR. The table has about 780,000 distinct CDR3 sequences, 35% to 60% seen once; the top ten hold around 18%. What was sequenced was blood. These receptors were collected from a man of 80 years or more in good health.

This chain connects TRBV6-5 to TRBJ2-1, with 9 bases identical to TRBD1. J gave up 6 bases and V 1 base, and 4 bases lay outside the gene matches. Germline CDR1 is MNHEY and CDR2 is SVGAGI. This CDR3 has 15 amino acids. CDR3 bases: TGTGCCAGCAGTTACTTAACAGGGGGCCTCAATGAGCAGTTCTTC. Translation: CASSYLTGGLNEQFF.

This clonotype was recorded many times. The chain joins TRBV12-3 or TRBV12-4 to TRBJ2-7; possible D gene TRBD2, 7 bases. The CDR3 sequence is 18 residues long. Trimming pared 4 bases from V and 0 bases from J, leaving 22 bases between. CDR3 in amino acids: CASSSSPPGGLSSYEQYF. CDR3 DNA: TGTGCCAGCAGTTCCTCCCCCCCGGGGGGCCTTAGCTCCTACGAGCAGTACTTC.

The chain carries TRBV29-1 and TRBJ2-4; D remains unclear. The CDR3 covers 16 residues. The V gene lost 6 bases and the J gene lost 0 bases, with 18 bases spanning the gap. Germline-derived CDR1 and CDR2 are SQVTM and ANQGSEA. Here the CDR3 reads CSVVDGRLIAKNIQYF. For the CDR3, the DNA is TGCAGCGTCGTGGACGGAAGACTTATAGCCAAAAACATTCAGTACTTC.

V usage is TRBV7-9 and J usage is TRBJ2-7, with 7 bases that match TRBD1. J was trimmed by 2 bases and V by 5 bases; bases with no gene match: 9. The V gene's germline CDR1 is SEHNR and CDR2 FQNEAQ (reference sequence). The CDR3 is 15 amino acids. CDR3 protein: CASSENRGYPYEQYF. CDR3 sequence (DNA): TGTGCCAGCAGCGAAAACAGGGGATATCCCTACGAGCAGTACTTC.

Turning to this clonotype: This may be a read error: a much more frequent sequence differs by one nucleotide. J is TRBJ2-7 and V is TRBV5-1, with 13 bases identical to TRBD2. CDR1 is SGHRS and CDR2 is YFSETQ in the germline V gene. The CDR3 totals 18 residues. The CDR3, as DNA: TGCGCCAGCGGCTTGAGACAGCGGACTAGCGGGAGAGTTAACGAGCAGTACTTC. Amino acids: CASGLRQRTSGRVNEQYF.

V usage is TRBV12-3 or TRBV12-4 and J usage is TRBJ2-2, with no clear D. This CDR3 contains 15 residues. Trimming removed 3 bases at V and 2 bases at J, with 10 bases between. Here the CDR3 reads CASSLVGYNTGELFF. CDR3 coding DNA: TGTGCCAGCAGTTTGGTAGGGTACAACACCGGGGAGCTGTTTTTT.

The genes are TRBV6-1 and TRBJ2-5, with 10 bases matching TRBD2. Germline V gives CDR1 MNHNS, CDR2 SASEGT. This CDR3 spans 16 amino acids. Trimming removed 8 bases from V and 5 bases from J; junction bases left unmatched: 14. In DNA, the CDR3 is TGTGCCAGCTCGAGGGCTAGCGGGAGTAGGCGTGAGACCCAGTACTTC. The encoded protein is CASSRASGSRRETQYF.

This clonotype was seen at least ten times. V gene TRBV7-2 combines with J gene TRBJ2-7; D may be TRBD1 (6 bases). This CDR3 comprises 15 residues. V gave up 5 bases and J gave up 1 base, with 15 bases separating them. Germline V lookup: CDR1 SGHTA, CDR2 FQGNSA. DNA of the CDR3: TGTGCCAGCAGCGCCGGAGGACAGTTGTCCTACGAGCAGTACTTC. It is translated as CASSAGGQLSYEQYF.

The count of this clonotype is one. This rearrangement joins TRBV7-2 to TRBJ1-5; weak D call: TRBD1 (5 bases). Trimming pared 1 base from V and 1 base from J, leaving 11 bases between. The CDR3 has 16 amino acids. CDR1 SGHTA and CDR2 FQGNSA come from the germline V gene. CDR3 sequence: CASSLEGRRSNQPQHF. CDR3 nucleotide sequence: TGTGCCAGCAGCTTAGAGGGGAGGAGGAGCAATCAGCCCCAGCATTTT.

As regards this clonotype: A read error is possible here, since a much larger clone lies one base away. The chain has TRBV5-1 and TRBJ2-1, with TRBD2 matching over 8 bases. The J call may be mistaken, given a closer DNA end match to TRBJ2-7. The germline V gene encodes CDR1 SGHRS and CDR2 YFSETQ. The CDR3 sequence is 18 residues long. The CDR3 reads CASSLALAGPLSYNEQYF. The DNA for the CDR3 is TGCGCCAGCAGCTTGGCCTTAGCGGGACCCCTCTCCTACAATGAGCAGTACTTC.

The rearrangement uses TRBV6-1 and TRBJ2-1; D not certain. V lost 4 bases and J lost 10, with 14 bases in between. CDR3 length: 13 residues. Per the germline V gene, CDR1 is MNHNS and CDR2 is SASEGT. The CDR3 loop reads CASSVERTYEQFF. The CDR3 coding sequence is TGTGCCAGCAGTGTGGAACGGACCTACGAGCAGTTCTTC.

The rearrangement uses TRBV29-1 and TRBJ2-3, with 10 bases aligning to TRBD2. Unmatched junction bases numbered 9, after V lost 5 bases and J lost 4 bases. Per the germline V gene, CDR1 is SQVTM and CDR2 is ANQGSEA. This CDR3 contains 15 residues. The CDR3 DNA follows: TGCAGCGTTCGGACTAGCGGCTGGAGGGCAGATACGCAGTATTTT. Residues: CSVRTSGWRADTQYF.

In this sample, this clonotype turned up many times. The CDR3 DNA sequence: TGCAGTGCTAGAAGCCTAAGCGGGAGGGTCACAGATACGCAGTATTTT. Translating it yields CSARSLSGRVTDTQYF. J is TRBJ2-3 and V is TRBV20-1, with 10 bases that match TRBD2. The CDR3 runs 16 residues. V was pared by 2 bases and J by 2 bases, with 7 bases of the junction left unmatched. CDR1 and CDR2 from the germline V gene are DFQATT and SNEGSKA (reference sequence).

This clonotype has more than one count but fewer than ten. V gene TRBV19 combines with J gene TRBJ2-5; D not resolved. Germline V CDR1 and CDR2: LNHDA, SQIVND (reference sequence). V was trimmed by 5 bases and J by 3 bases, leaving 10 bases between them. There are 13 residues in the CDR3. CDR3 coding DNA: TGTGCCAGTAGTCCTCAGAAAGAAGAGACCCAGTACTTC. As protein: CASSPQKEETQYF.

V gene TRBV12-3 or TRBV12-4 combines with J gene TRBJ1-1; D is unclear. V was cut by 6 bases and J by 1 base, with 6 bases left in between. The CDR3 has 12 amino acids. The CDR3: CASSGENTEAFF. Written as DNA, the CDR3 is TGTGCCAGCAGCGGGGAGAACACTGAAGCTTTCTTT.

The rearrangement links TRBV12-3 or TRBV12-4 to TRBJ2-1, with 8 nucleotides matching TRBD1. The trim removed 5 bases at V and 7 bases at J, leaving 7 bases unmatched. The CDR3 is made up of 14 amino acids. The CDR3 DNA follows: TGTGCCAGCAGTCCGGACAGGGATTGGAATGAGCAGTTCTTC. Protein product: CASSPDRDWNEQFF.

The chain couples TRBV20-1 to TRBJ1-1, with 8 bases fitting TRBD1. The germline V gene encodes CDR1 DFQATT and CDR2 SNEGSKA (reference sequence). V gave up 0 bases and J gave up 4 bases; unmatched junction bases: 4. CDR3 length equals 14 residues. CDR3 residues: CSAREQGGGTEAFF. The CDR3 DNA sequence: TGCAGTGCTAGAGAACAGGGGGGGGGCACTGAAGCTTTCTTT.

This clonotype has just a few counts. This chain connects TRBV6-2 or TRBV6-3 to TRBJ2-4; 7 bases are shared with TRBD2. J was trimmed by 9 bases and V by 3 bases; bases with no gene match: 8. This CDR3 comprises 14 residues. The germline CDR1 and CDR2 sequences are MNHEY and SVGEGT. CDR3 nucleotide sequence: TGTGCCAGCAGTTATTTTGACGGGGAGGGCATTCAGTACTTC. Amino acid sequence: CASSYFDGEGIQYF.

This clonotype was recorded many times. The gene calls are TRBV7-2 and TRBJ2-1, with TRBD2 identical over 7 bases. The V segment lost 5 bases and the J segment 8 bases; nucleotides outside the gene matches: 9. This CDR3 spans 14 amino acids. Germline V CDR1 and CDR2: SGHTA, FQGNSA. As DNA, the CDR3 is TGTGCCAGCAGCAGCGGGACCCTCGGAGATGAGCAGTTCTTC. It translates to CASSSGTLGDEQFF.

The J gene is TRBJ2-1, the V gene TRBV29-1, with 11 bases matching TRBD2. This CDR3 spans 16 amino acids. Trimming removed 7 bases from V and 9 bases from J; junction bases left unmatched: 17. The germline CDR1 and CDR2 sequences are SQVTM and ANQGSEA. CDR3 sequence (DNA): TGCAGCGCTGGCAGCCTACTAGCGGGAGTAAGGAGTGAGCAGTTCTTC. This gives the protein CSAGSLLAGVRSEQFF.

The V and J genes are TRBV10-3 and TRBJ2-5; 9 bases align to TRBD1. The CDR3 is made up of 14 amino acids. Germline V CDR1 and CDR2: ENHRY, SYGVKD. J was trimmed by 3 bases and V by 6 bases; bases with no gene match: 5. The CDR3 loop reads CAIRRQGVEETQYF. CDR3 DNA: TGTGCCATCAGAAGACAGGGGGTTGAAGAGACCCAGTACTTC.

This sequence joins TRBV29-1 and TRBJ2-7; maybe TRBD1 (5 bases). Germline CDR1 reads SQVTM; CDR2 reads ANQGSEA. The CDR3 has 14 amino acids. Trimming shortened V by 4 bases and J by 1 base, and 14 bases separated the two germline ends. CDR3 loop: CSVVMGQASYEQYF. Here the CDR3 DNA reads TGCAGCGTTGTTATGGGGCAAGCATCCTACGAGCAGTACTTC.

Note on this clonotype: This may be a read error, as it is one base from a much larger clone. The chain combines TRBV9 with TRBJ2-3, with D tentatively TRBD1 (5 bases). Germline values: CDR1 SGDLS, CDR2 YYNGEE. The CDR3 is 15 residues long. Here the CDR3 reads CASSVALPPTDAQYF. For the CDR3, the DNA is TGTGCCAGCAGCGTAGCTCTTCCCCCGACAGATGCGCAGTATTTT. The full variable domain, its missing parts supplied by reference TRBV9 and TRBJ2-3, is DSGVTQTPKHLITATGQRVTLRCSPRSGDLSVYWYQQSLDQGLQFLIQYYNGEERAKGNILERFSAQQFPDLHSELNLSSLELGDSALYFCASSVALPPTDAQYFGPGTRLTVL.

J is TRBJ1-5 and V is TRBV20-1, with 9 bases matching TRBD1. The CDR3 runs to 14 residues. The V gene's germline CDR1 is DFQATT and CDR2 SNEGSKA (reference sequence). V shed 3 bases and J 7 bases; nucleotides not matched to a gene: 7. The CDR3 sequence is CSASKDRGRQPQHF. CDR3 coding DNA: TGCAGTGCTAGTAAGGACAGGGGTAGGCAGCCCCAGCATTTT.

This clonotype was picked up many times. The chain combines TRBV20-1 with TRBJ2-1; 9 bases map to TRBD2. The V gene end was trimmed by 7 bases and the J gene end by 0 bases; junction bases not matched to a gene: 16. Germline V gene data show CDR1 as DFQATT and CDR2 as SNEGSKA (reference sequence). The CDR3 sequence is 18 residues long. This CDR3 is CSVLTSGPRRSSYNEQFF. Here the CDR3 DNA reads TGCAGTGTTTTAACTAGCGGGCCTCGCCGAAGCTCCTACAATGAGCAGTTCTTC.

This clonotype is a singleton in its sample. This chain links TRBV2 with TRBJ2-6; 8 positions match TRBD1. The CDR3 is 18 amino acids. J lost 0 bases, V lost 6 bases, and 10 bases had no gene match. From germline, CDR1 is SNHLY and CDR2 FYNNEI. In nucleotides, the CDR3 is TGTGCCAGCAGGGGGTATGGGACAGGATTCTCTGGGGCCAACGTCCTGACTTTC. Protein product: CASRGYGTGFSGANVLTF. Using reference TRBV2 and TRBJ2-6 for the parts outside the CDR3, the full variable domain is EPEVTQTPSHQVTQMGQEVILRCVPISNHLYFYWYRQILGQKVEFLVSFYNNEISEKSEIFDDQFSVERPDGSNFTLKIRSTKLEDSAMYFCASRGYGTGFSGANVLTFGAGSRLTVL.

This clonotype was seen just once. V gene TRBV6-2 or TRBV6-3 combines with J gene TRBJ2-3; the D gene is possibly TRBD2 (6 bases). The CDR3 runs to 14 residues. With 4 bases removed from V and 3 bases from J, the gap between germline ends came to 11 bases. Germline V gene lookup returns CDR1 MNHEY and CDR2 SVGEGT. The CDR3 nucleotides read TGTGCCAGCAGTTCAATGACTAGTACAGATACGCAGTATTTT. This encodes CASSSMTSTDTQYF.